Listed below are T cell receptor beta chains from one sample, sequenced in a study of T cell responses to AZD1222 COVID-19 vaccine. The repertoire was sequenced with immunoSEQ multiplex PCR; TCRdb's copy has only in-frame clones and lacks some. The sample contains around 100,000 clones, 85% of which appear only once. Sample: peripheral blood, taken 28 days after the second AZD1222 dose. Receptor source: an adult who received the AZD1222 COVID-19 vaccine. CDR3s include the opening cysteine and the closing phenylalanine or tryptophan. The D gene is left open where the match is weak. Clone size is stated in some rows and not others, as once, few, many or a class when expanded.

TRBJ1-2 | NA | NA | TRBV2 | TGTGCCAGCAGTGGTCAGGAAGCTAACTATGGCTACACCTTC | CASSGQEANYGYTF
TRBJ1-2 | TRBD1 | NA | TRBV5-6 | TGTGCCAGCAGCTTTTGGGACAGGGTCGCCCTTGGCTATGGCTACACCTTC | CASSFWDRVALGYGYTF
TRBJ2-5 | NA | NA | TRBV29-1 | TGCAGCGGGGGGCCGGGGGCGGAGACCCAGTACTTC | CSGGPGAETQYF
TRBJ1-5 | TRBD1 | NA | TRBV5-5 | TGTGCCAGCAGCGAGACAGGGGGCAGACAGCCCCAGCATTTT | CASSETGGRQPQHF
TRBJ1-1 | TRBD1 | few | TRBV9 | TGTGCCAGCAGCGTGACAGGGCAGAACACTGAAGCTTTCTTT | CASSVTGQNTEAFF
TRBJ2-2 | NA | NA | TRBV9 | TGTGCCAGCAGCGTGGGGACCCCCGGACAGCCGAACACCGGGGAGCTGTTTTTT | CASSVGTPGQPNTGELFF
TRBJ2-5 | NA | once | TRBV3-1/TRBV3-2 | TGTGCCAGCAGCCAAGGTCGGGCGGAGACCCAGTACTTC | CASSQGRAETQYF
TRBJ2-5 | TRBD1 | NA | TRBV28 | TGTGCCAGCAGTTTATCAGGGGGTCAAGAGACCCAGTACTTC | CASSLSGGQETQYF
TRBJ2-1 | NA | NA | TRBV19 | TGTGCCAGTAGTATTTGGGGTTACAATGAGCAGTTCTTC | CASSIWGYNEQFF
TRBJ2-5 | NA | NA | TRBV6-5 | TGTGCCAGCGTGGTGGGGGCGCAAGAGACCCAGTACTTC | CASVVGAQETQYF
TRBJ2-7 | TRBD2 | NA | TRBV5-8 | TGTGCCAGCAGCTTGTACGGGGGGGCCTACGAGCAGTACTTC | CASSLYGGAYEQYF
TRBJ1-1 | TRBD1 | NA | TRBV7-6 | TGTGCCAGCAGCCGCGGGACAGCCGGGAACACTGAAGCTTTCTTT | CASSRGTAGNTEAFF
TRBJ2-7 | NA | few | TRBV2 | TGTGCCAGCAGTGAAGCCCTAGTAAGGTACGAGCAGTACTTC | CASSEALVRYEQYF
TRBJ1-1 | NA | NA | TRBV24-1 | TGTGCCACCAGTGATTTGCGAGGATGGGAATTCGGGGGCACGGACACTGAAGCTTTCTTT | CATSDLRGWEFGGTDTEAFF
TRBJ1-2 | NA | few | TRBV2 | TGTGCCAGCAGTGAAGAGACAGCGGGCTACACCTTC | CASSEETAGYTF
TRBJ1-5 | TRBD1 | NA | TRBV5-1 | TGCGCCAGCAGGGCTGACAGGGATCAGCCCCAGCATTTT | CASRADRDQPQHF
TRBJ2-1 | TRBD2 | NA | TRBV3-1/TRBV3-2 | TGTGCCAGCAGCCATCTGGGAGGGTCCTACAATGAGCAGTTCTTC | CASSHLGGSYNEQFF